The 30 T cell receptor beta chains listed next were all sequenced from one sample in a study of blood T cell repertoires in COVID-19 (dated by TCRdb to the early 2020s). Receptor libraries were prepared by the immunoSEQ multiplex PCR assay. TCRdb stores this immuneACCESS table with in-frame sequences only. Part of the clones is absent; in the studies checked, under half of the shortfall reflects unresolved V genes, and no reason is known for the rest. A total of almost 250,000 clones appear in this sample, roughly 89% of them only once. 3.5% to 4.5% of the sample belongs to the ten largest clones. The source material was PBMCs or T cells enriched from blood (not recorded which). These receptors came from a woman between 25 and 40 years old who had recovered from COVID-19.

This chain links TRBV4-3 with TRBJ2-3, with 7 bases aligning to TRBD2. CDR3 size: 17 residues. With 1 base clipped from V and 4 bases from J, the junction kept 11 bases outside the gene matches. CDR1 LGHNA and CDR2 YSLEER come from the germline V gene. CDR3 in DNA: TGCGCCAGCAGCCAAGGTTCGTGGGAGGGCCGGGCAGATACGCAGTATTTT. Translated: CASSQGSWEGRADTQYF.

The J gene is TRBJ1-4, the V gene TRBV7-9, with TRBD1 as a possible D gene (6 bases). The V gene's germline CDR1 is SEHNR and CDR2 FQNEAQ (reference sequence). This CDR3 comprises 14 residues. V was trimmed by 2 bases and J by 3 bases, leaving 7 bases between them. The CDR3 loop reads CASSLPGANEKLFF. Written as DNA, the CDR3 is TGTGCCAGCAGCTTACCAGGGGCTAATGAAAAACTGTTTTTT.

The V call is TRBV9, the J call TRBJ1-1; TRBD1 might be the D (6 bases). CDR3 size: 15 residues. Trimming shortened V by 0 bases and J by 5 bases, and 14 bases separated the two germline ends. Germline V gene data show CDR1 as SGDLS and CDR2 as YYNGEE. Here the CDR3 DNA reads TGTGCCAGCAGCGTAGCTGAGGGGGGGTGGACTGAAGCTTTCTTT. Translating gives CASSVAEGGWTEAFF.

The CDR3 region has the DNA TGTGCCAGCAGCGTACTCGGGGGTTACACCTACGAGCAGTACTTC. It encodes CASSVLGGYTYEQYF. V and J are TRBV9 and TRBJ2-7; possible D gene TRBD2, 6 bases. Germline lookup yields CDR1 SGDLS and CDR2 YYNGEE. The CDR3 contains 15 residues. Trimming removed 1 base from V and 2 bases from J, with 13 bases in between.

J is TRBJ2-5 and V is TRBV7-2; 14 bases are shared with TRBD2. V lost 3 bases, J lost 1 base, and 1 base stayed unmatched. The CDR3 length is 16 residues. The V gene's germline CDR1 is SGHTA and CDR2 FQGNSA. CDR3 amino acids: CASSLGLAGAQETQYF. CDR3 in DNA: TGTGCCAGCAGCTTGGGACTAGCGGGAGCCCAAGAGACCCAGTACTTC.

CDR3 sequence: CAWSAGTYTEAFF. The CDR3 nucleotides read TGTGCCTGGAGTGCGGGGACATACACTGAAGCTTTCTTT. The chain joins TRBV30 to TRBJ1-1, with a possible D match to TRBD1 (6 bases). Trimming stripped 1 base from V and 3 bases from J, with 9 bases between. Germline V lookup: CDR1 GTSNPN, CDR2 SVGIG (reference sequence). This CDR3 region has 13 residues.

The rearrangement links TRBV5-1 to TRBJ2-7; D possibly corresponds to TRBD1 (5 bases). This CDR3 has 15 residues. CDR1 is SGHRS and CDR2 is YFSETQ in the germline V gene. The ends were cut back, 4 bases at V and 2 bases at J, with 16 bases in the middle. CDR3 DNA sequence: TGCGCCAGCAGCCCAGGACATTTCGCCACCTACGAGCAGTACTTC. Protein product: CASSPGHFATYEQYF.

J is TRBJ2-5 and V is TRBV19; TRBD2 agrees at 8 bases. The CDR3 has 14 amino acids. The germline gives CDR1 LNHDA, CDR2 SQIVND (reference sequence). The V and J ends lost 5 bases and 5 bases, in that order; junction bases with no gene match: 7. The CDR3 DNA reads as TGTGCCAGTAGTCAACGACTAGCGAGTGAGACCCAGTACTTC. The encoded protein is CASSQRLASETQYF.

This clone was seen once. This chain connects TRBV10-3 to TRBJ1-1, with 7 bases identical to TRBD1. The CDR3 has 15 amino acids. Per the germline V gene, CDR1 is ENHRY and CDR2 is SYGVKD. The J segment lost 5 bases and the V segment lost 0 bases, leaving 6 bases of the junction unmatched. The CDR3 DNA reads as TGTGCCATCAGTGAGTCGGGTCAGGGGGGTACTGAAGCTTTCTTT. It is translated as CAISESGQGGTEAFF.

The rearrangement uses TRBV11-2 and TRBJ1-2; tentative D call: TRBD1 (5 bases). This CDR3 has 15 residues. V was pared by 5 bases and J by 2 bases, with 15 bases between. Germline values: CDR1 SGHAT, CDR2 FQNNGV. The CDR3 loop reads CASSPIRTPNYGYTF. The CDR3 nucleotides read TGTGCCAGCAGCCCAATCCGGACACCGAACTATGGCTACACCTTC.

CDR3 loop: CASSLGDKNSYEQYF. The CDR3 DNA reads TGTGCCAGCAGCCTGGGGGACAAAAATTCCTACGAGCAGTACTTC. The chain carries TRBV7-2 and TRBJ2-7; possibly TRBD1 for D (6 bases). V lost 5 bases and J lost 1, with 15 bases in between. Germline V CDR1 and CDR2: SGHTA, FQGNSA. The CDR3 sequence is 15 residues long.

The chain links TRBV11-3 to TRBJ2-3, with D tentatively TRBD1 (6 bases). Between the trimmed V and J ends, which lost 5 bases and 1 base, there was a span of 16 bases. The CDR3 sequence is 16 residues long. Germline lookup yields CDR1 SGHNT and CDR2 YENEEA. In DNA form, the CDR3 reads TGTGCCAGCAGCCGACGACAGGCCCGGGGCACAGATACGCAGTATTTT. Translated: CASSRRQARGTDTQYF. The full variable domain, rest sourced from reference TRBV11-3 and TRBJ2-3, is EAGVVQSPRYKIIEKKQPVAFWCNPISGHNTLYWYLQNLGQGPELLIRYENEEAVDDSQLPKDRFSAERLKGVDSTLKIQPAELGDSAVYLCASSRRQARGTDTQYFGPGTRLTVL.

The chain combines TRBV4-3 with TRBJ2-7; 9 bases line up with TRBD2. This CDR3 contains 16 residues. V lost 0 bases to trimming and J lost 3 bases; unmatched junction nucleotides: 6. CDR1 LGHNA and CDR2 YSLEER come from the germline V gene. DNA for the CDR3: TGCGCCAGCAGCCAAGATATGACTAGCGGATACTACGAGCAGTACTTC. Translation gives CASSQDMTSGYYEQYF.

The CDR3 bases are TGTGCCTGGAATCGGGACTCTGGGGCCAACGTCCTGACTTTC. This encodes CAWNRDSGANVLTF. The chain joins TRBV30 to TRBJ2-6; TRBD2 might be the D (5 bases). Trimming cost V 4 bases and J 0 bases, with 7 bases left between them. Germline V gene sequence: CDR1 GTSNPN, CDR2 SVGIG (reference sequence). This CDR3 comprises 14 residues. Combining the CDR3 with reference TRBV30 and TRBJ2-6 gives the whole variable domain SQTIHQWPATLVQPVGSPLSLECTVEGTSNPNLYWYRQAAGRGLQLLFYSVGIGQISSEVPQNLSASRPQDRQFILSSKKLLLSDSGFYLCAWNRDSGANVLTFGAGSRLTVL.

The chain couples TRBV25-1 to TRBJ2-3; 9 positions agree with TRBD2. CDR3 length: 13 residues. Germline V gene sequence: CDR1 MGHDK, CDR2 SYGVNS. Trimming removed 8 bases from V and 7 bases from J; junction bases left unmatched: 7. CDR3 nucleotides: TGTGCCAGCGACAGCGGGAGGATGAATACGCAGTATTTT. It is translated as CASDSGRMNTQYF. Supplemented by reference TRBV25-1 and TRBJ2-3, the full variable domain reads EADIYQTPRYLVIGTGKKITLECSQTMGHDKMYWYQQDPGMELHLIHYSYGVNSTEKGDLSSESTVSRIRTEHFPLTLESARPSHTSQYLCASDSGRMNTQYFGPGTRLTVL.

The gene calls are TRBV11-1 and TRBJ2-5; no reliable D call. The CDR3 is 13 amino acids. V dropped 5 bases and J dropped 5 bases, with 12 bases sitting between them. Germline values: CDR1 SGHAT, CDR2 FQDESV (reference sequence). The CDR3: CASSPSTYETQYF. As DNA, the CDR3 is TGTGCCAGCAGCCCCTCGACTTACGAGACCCAGTACTTC.

The chain carries TRBV19 and TRBJ1-2; maybe TRBD1 (6 bases). CDR3 length: 13 amino acids. V was clipped by 5 bases and J by 7 bases, with 14 bases between them. Germline values: CDR1 LNHDA, CDR2 SQIVND (reference sequence). In DNA, the CDR3 is TGTGCCAGTAGTTACACAAACAGGGCTGGCTACACCTTC. This codes for CASSYTNRAGYTF. Supplemented by reference TRBV19 and TRBJ1-2, the full variable domain reads DGGITQSPKYLFRKEGQNVTLSCEQNLNHDAMYWYRQDPGQGLRLIYYSQIVNDFQKGDIAEGYSVSREKKESFPLTVTSAQKNPTAFYLCASSYTNRAGYTFGSGTRLTVV.

J is TRBJ1-2 and V is TRBV30; TRBD1 is a possible D gene (6 bases). The CDR3 sequence is 14 residues long. Germline V CDR1 and CDR2: GTSNPN, SVGIG (reference sequence). V was shortened by 2 bases and J by 3 bases, with 13 bases between the two germline ends. CDR3 DNA sequence: TGTGCCTGGAGTCCGGGCAGGGGCGACTATGGCTACACCTTC. Translating it yields CAWSPGRGDYGYTF.

This chain links TRBV9 with TRBJ2-1; TRBD2 might be the D (6 bases). The CDR3 has 18 residues. V was clipped by 0 bases and J by 6 bases, with 22 bases between them. From germline, CDR1 is SGDLS and CDR2 YYNGEE. CDR3 bases: TGTGCCAGCAGCGTAGAAGGTGGACTAACGTGGAGTGGCAATGAGCAGTTCTTC. As protein: CASSVEGGLTWSGNEQFF. Together with reference TRBV9 and TRBJ2-1, the CDR3 gives the full variable domain: DSGVTQTPKHLITATGQRVTLRCSPRSGDLSVYWYQQSLDQGLQFLIQYYNGEERAKGNILERFSAQQFPDLHSELNLSSLELGDSALYFCASSVEGGLTWSGNEQFFGPGTRLTVL.

The gene calls are TRBV13 and TRBJ2-6; tentatively, D is TRBD1 (6 bases). Germline CDR1 is PRHDT and CDR2 is FYEKMQ (reference sequence). Deletions cut 0 bases from V and 1 base from J, with 10 bases between. The CDR3 spans 17 residues. In DNA, the CDR3 is TGTGCCAGCAGCTTAGGCCTAGGGGGTTCTGGGGCCAACGTCCTGACTTTC. This sequence encodes CASSLGLGGSGANVLTF.

The rearrangement joins TRBV19 to TRBJ2-1; tentative D call: TRBD2 (6 bases). Per germline, CDR1 LNHDA and CDR2 SQIVND (reference sequence). V was shortened by 6 bases and J by 3 bases, with 9 bases between the two germline ends. The CDR3 sequence is 13 residues long. This CDR3 is CASSLAVYNEQFF. CDR3 in DNA: TGTGCCAGTAGCTTAGCGGTCTACAATGAGCAGTTCTTC. Full variable domain (remainder filled in from reference TRBV19 and TRBJ2-1): DGGITQSPKYLFRKEGQNVTLSCEQNLNHDAMYWYRQDPGQGLRLIYYSQIVNDFQKGDIAEGYSVSREKKESFPLTVTSAQKNPTAFYLCASSLAVYNEQFFGPGTRLTVL.

V gene TRBV30 combines with J gene TRBJ1-5, with a weak D call TRBD1 (5 bases). In germline, CDR1 is GTSNPN, CDR2 SVGIG (reference sequence). Trimming stripped 2 bases from V and 0 bases from J, with 8 bases between. The CDR3 runs 14 residues. CDR3 sequence (DNA): TGTGCCTGGAGTATGACAGATAGCAATCAGCCCCAGCATTTT. This translates into CAWSMTDSNQPQHF.

The V call is TRBV5-5, the J call TRBJ2-3; D gene uncertain. CDR1 SGHKS and CDR2 YYEKEE come from the germline V gene (reference sequence). V was shortened by 1 base and J by 2 bases, with 11 bases between the two germline ends. CDR3 length equals 15 residues. The CDR3 region has the DNA TGTGCCAGCAGCTTGATCGCTAGATACACAGATACGCAGTATTTT. Translated: CASSLIARYTDTQYF.

As to this clone: The sample contains more than one DNA sequence encoding this CDR3. The rearrangement joins TRBV28 to TRBJ1-5, with D tentatively TRBD1 (6 bases). V shed 3 bases and J shed 6 bases, with 15 bases lying between them. This CDR3 is 15 amino acids long. Germline CDR1 MDHEN, CDR2 SYDVKM. The CDR3 region has the DNA TGTGCCAGCAGTTTGTCGGGGGGCGCTGGTCAGCCCCAGCATTTT. Its protein is CASSLSGGAGQPQHF.

The rearrangement uses TRBV9 and TRBJ2-5, with D perhaps matching TRBD1 (6 bases). This CDR3 has 13 amino acids. Trimming removed 4 bases from V and 3 bases from J, with 10 bases in between. Germline V gene lookup returns CDR1 SGDLS and CDR2 YYNGEE. CDR3 sequence (DNA): TGTGCCAGCAGCCGGTGGACAGAAGAGACCCAGTACTTC. Translated, it gives CASSRWTEETQYF.

The chain links TRBV24-1 to TRBJ2-3; D possibly corresponds to TRBD1 (6 bases). The germline V gene has CDR1 KGHDR and CDR2 SFDVKD. The CDR3 spans 15 residues. The ends were cut back, 4 bases at V and 5 bases at J, with 15 bases in the middle. This CDR3 reads CATSDPGVRIDTQYF. The CDR3 bases are TGTGCCACCAGTGACCCAGGGGTGCGCATAGATACGCAGTATTTT.

This rearrangement joins TRBV6-5 to TRBJ2-7; 10 nucleotides line up with TRBD2. With V trimmed by 0 bases and J by 5 bases, 4 bases remained unmatched. This CDR3 has 15 residues. Germline V gives CDR1 MNHEY, CDR2 SVGAGI. Here the CDR3 DNA reads TGTGCCAGCAGTTACTCTTCTAGCGGGAGCCACGAGCAGTACTTC. Amino acids: CASSYSSSGSHEQYF.

This chain uses TRBV28 with TRBJ2-1; D possibly corresponds to TRBD2 (5 bases). The germline V gene has CDR1 MDHEN and CDR2 SYDVKM. Trimming removed 4 bases from V and 3 bases from J, with 16 bases in between. The CDR3 covers 16 residues. The CDR3: CASSSIRTRYYNEQFF. DNA for the CDR3: TGTGCCAGCAGTTCAATTAGGACTCGATACTACAATGAGCAGTTCTTC.

V usage is TRBV5-1 and J usage is TRBJ2-7; the match to TRBD1 covers 8 bases. V dropped 0 bases and J dropped 3; count of bases not matched to a gene: 5. There are 15 residues in the CDR3. Germline V gives CDR1 SGHRS, CDR2 YFSETQ. CDR3 sequence: CASSLEGQVYYEQYF. The CDR3 DNA is TGCGCCAGCAGCTTGGAGGGACAGGTGTACTACGAGCAGTACTTC.

The chain links TRBV11-2 to TRBJ1-4; TRBD1 matches at 8 bases. V lost 5 bases, J lost 7 bases, and 9 bases stayed unmatched. The CDR3 has 15 residues. The germline V gene has CDR1 SGHAT and CDR2 FQNNGV. The CDR3 coding sequence is TGTGCCAGCAGCCTAGGGACAGGCGTGTTTGAAAAACTGTTTTTT. Translation gives CASSLGTGVFEKLFF.